This T cell receptor (beta chain) appears in the sequencing data of a study of Graves' ophthalmopathy and Graves' hyperthyroidism. Exclusion covered patients with other autoimmune diseases or uncontrolled infections (as well as pregnancy or lactation). Serum thyroxine and TRAb, along with clinical symptoms, thyroid ultrasound and orbital computed tomography, were what diagnosis relied on. The table lists this clonotype with a few counts. The target antigen is unknown. The sequenced template was RNA, covering the TCR beta CDR3 region. Second-round multiplex PCR followed a first-round RT-PCR using HTBI primers. In TCRdb, the multiplex PCR reads were re-called with MiXCR into one record per CDR3 protein. The sample consists of 560,000 or so distinct CDR3 sequences, just under 40% of them appearing once. Points from the study as a whole: Predictions made by the model for ophthalmopathy progression reached more than 55% sensitivity and roughly 75% specificity.

The CDR3 runs to 15 residues. Germline CDR1 and CDR2: SGDLS and YYNGEE. Deletions cut 3 bases from V and 4 bases from J, with 17 bases between. The sample consisted of peripheral blood or thyroid tissue (not recorded which). The rearrangement links TRBV9 to TRBJ2-7; D possibly corresponds to TRBD1 (7 bases). This sequence was found in an adult man with Graves' hyperthyroidism. CDR3 nucleotides: TGTGCCAGCAGCGCCGGGGGACAGTCCCCATACGAGCAGTACTTC. It is translated as CASSAGGQSPYEQYF.